This T cell receptor (beta chain) was captured by sequencing in a study of radiotherapy plus CTLA-4 blockade in lung cancer. The germline V gene has CDR1 SGHTA and CDR2 FQGNSA. V was pared by 3 bases and J by 7 bases, with 6 bases of the junction left unmatched. The CDR3 runs 15 residues. TCRdb's table, derived via immunoSEQ multiplex PCR, lists solely in-frame clones and lacks some. The data hold around 40,000 clones, with roughly 85% observed a single time. The input for sequencing was peripheral blood, taken from a patient treated with radiotherapy plus ipilimumab. The genes are TRBV7-2 and TRBJ2-1; TRBD2 matches at 10 bases. The sequence was obtained from a human donor with non-small cell lung cancer whose response to radiotherapy plus ipilimumab could not be evaluated. CDR3 loop: CASSLGAGGRNEQFF. Written as DNA, the CDR3 is TGTGCCAGCAGCTTGGGAGCGGGGGGGCGGAATGAGCAGTTCTTC.